This TCR beta chain stems from a study of shared clonotypes between healthy human individuals. Study observations and caveats: Unshared clonotypes carried lower generation probabilities than those common to all four donors. Blood alone was sampled, and tissue repertoires likely differ.

V was trimmed by 2 bases and J by 1 base, leaving 7 bases between them. This CDR3 region has 14 residues. CDR1 is MNHEY, CDR2 SVGAGI, per germline. The sorted-subset replicate PCRs were given about 200 ng DNA, which is 30,000 to 35,000 T cell genomes. Generated by immunoSEQ multiplex PCR, the TCRdb table keeps only in-frame clones and is missing some. The data hold approximately 2,300,000 clones, with around 93% observed a single time. A note on this clone: Its antigen is not identified. Other nucleotide sequences from this sample produce the same CDR3.

The specimen was naive CD4+ T cells from PBMCs. The subset here: CD45RA+ positively selected. V usage is TRBV6-5 and J usage is TRBJ2-3, with D possibly TRBD2 on 6 matching bases. The TCR sequence derives from a man aged 18 to 30 in good health. Some clones in this sample may be carry-over from other donors' samples. The CDR3: CASSYGGGTDTQYF. In DNA, the CDR3 is TGTGCCAGCAGTTACGGCGGGGGCACAGATACGCAGTATTTT.